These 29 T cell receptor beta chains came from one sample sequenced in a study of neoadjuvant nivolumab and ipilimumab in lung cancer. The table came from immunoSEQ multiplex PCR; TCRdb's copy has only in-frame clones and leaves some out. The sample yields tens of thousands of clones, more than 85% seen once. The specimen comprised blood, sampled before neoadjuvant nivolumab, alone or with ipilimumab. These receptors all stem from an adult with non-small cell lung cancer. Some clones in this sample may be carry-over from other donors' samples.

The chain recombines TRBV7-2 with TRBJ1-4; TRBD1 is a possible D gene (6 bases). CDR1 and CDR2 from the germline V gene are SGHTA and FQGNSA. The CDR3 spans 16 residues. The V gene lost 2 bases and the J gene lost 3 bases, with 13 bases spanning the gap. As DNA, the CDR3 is TGTGCCAGCAGCTTATGGTTGGGGGCACCTAATGAAAAACTGTTTTTT. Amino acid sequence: CASSLWLGAPNEKLFF.

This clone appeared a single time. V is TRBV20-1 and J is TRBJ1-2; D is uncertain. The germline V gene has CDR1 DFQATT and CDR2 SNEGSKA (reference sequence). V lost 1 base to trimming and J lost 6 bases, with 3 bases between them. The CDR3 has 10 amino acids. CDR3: CSARADGYTF. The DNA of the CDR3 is TGCAGTGCTAGAGCTGATGGCTACACCTTC.

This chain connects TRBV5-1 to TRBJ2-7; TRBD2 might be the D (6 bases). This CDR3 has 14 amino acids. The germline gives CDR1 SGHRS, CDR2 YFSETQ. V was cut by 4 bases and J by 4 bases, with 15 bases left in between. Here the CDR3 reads CASSHRLEPYEQYF. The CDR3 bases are TGCGCCAGCAGCCACCGACTAGAACCGTACGAGCAGTACTTC.

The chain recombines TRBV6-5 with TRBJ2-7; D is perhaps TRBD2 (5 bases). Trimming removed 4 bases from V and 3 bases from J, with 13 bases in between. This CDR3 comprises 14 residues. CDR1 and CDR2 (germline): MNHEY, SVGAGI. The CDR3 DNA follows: TGTGCCAGCAGTTTTACGGGAAGACTCTACGAGCAGTACTTC. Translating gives CASSFTGRLYEQYF.

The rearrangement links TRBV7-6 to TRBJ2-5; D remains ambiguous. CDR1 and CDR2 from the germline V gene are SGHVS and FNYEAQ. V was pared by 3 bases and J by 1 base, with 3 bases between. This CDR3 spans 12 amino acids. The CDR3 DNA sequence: TGTGCCAGCAGCTTCTCCCAAGAGACCCAGTACTTC. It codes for CASSFSQETQYF.

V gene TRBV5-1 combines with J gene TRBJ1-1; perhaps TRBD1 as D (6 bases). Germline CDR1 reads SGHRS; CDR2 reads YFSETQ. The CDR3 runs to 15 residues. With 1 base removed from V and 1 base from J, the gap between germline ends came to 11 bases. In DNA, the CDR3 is TGCGCCAGCAGCTTGTCTTCAGGGGCGAACACTGAAGCTTTCTTT. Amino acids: CASSLSSGANTEAFF.

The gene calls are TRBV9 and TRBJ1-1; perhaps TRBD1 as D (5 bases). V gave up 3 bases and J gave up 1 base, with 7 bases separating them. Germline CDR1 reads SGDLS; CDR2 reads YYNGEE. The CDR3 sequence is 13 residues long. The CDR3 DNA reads TGTGCCAGCAGCGGGGACTGGAACACTGAAGCTTTCTTT. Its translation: CASSGDWNTEAFF. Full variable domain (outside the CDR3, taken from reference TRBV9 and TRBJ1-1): DSGVTQTPKHLITATGQRVTLRCSPRSGDLSVYWYQQSLDQGLQFLIQYYNGEERAKGNILERFSAQQFPDLHSELNLSSLELGDSALYFCASSGDWNTEAFFGQGTRLTVV.

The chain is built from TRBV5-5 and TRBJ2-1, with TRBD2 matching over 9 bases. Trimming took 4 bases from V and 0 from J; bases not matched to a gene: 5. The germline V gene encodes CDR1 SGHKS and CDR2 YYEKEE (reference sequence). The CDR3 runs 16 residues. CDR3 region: CASSEPGLASYNEQFF. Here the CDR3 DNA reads TGTGCCAGCAGCGAGCCGGGACTAGCCTCCTACAATGAGCAGTTCTTC.

The CDR3 DNA reads TGTGCCAGCAGCTTGCGGTTACTAACAGGGAACTCTGGGGCCAACGTCCTGACTTTC. It yields the protein CASSLRLLTGNSGANVLTF. This sequence joins TRBV7-2 and TRBJ2-6, with D possibly TRBD1 on 6 matching bases. V was shortened by 3 bases and J by 0 bases, with 18 bases between the two germline ends. This CDR3 contains 19 residues. In germline, CDR1 is SGHTA, CDR2 FQGNSA. The full variable domain, with the rest looked up from reference TRBV7-2 and TRBJ2-6, is GAGVSQSPSNKVTEKGKDVELRCDPISGHTALYWYRQSLGQGLEFLIYFQGNSAPDKSGLPSDRFSAERTGGSVSTLTIQRTQQEDSAVYLCASSLRLLTGNSGANVLTFGAGSRLTVL.

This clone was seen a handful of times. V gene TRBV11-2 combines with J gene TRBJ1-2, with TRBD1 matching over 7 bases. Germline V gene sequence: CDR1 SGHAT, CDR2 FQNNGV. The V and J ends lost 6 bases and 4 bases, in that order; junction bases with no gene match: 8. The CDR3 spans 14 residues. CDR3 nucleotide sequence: TGTGCCAGCAGGTCTACAGGGGTCGCCTATGGCTACACCTTC. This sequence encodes CASRSTGVAYGYTF.

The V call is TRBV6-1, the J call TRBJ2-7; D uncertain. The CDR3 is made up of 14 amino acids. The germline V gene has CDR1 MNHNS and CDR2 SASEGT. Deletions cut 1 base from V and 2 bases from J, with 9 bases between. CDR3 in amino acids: CASSEGDGPYEQYF. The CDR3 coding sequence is TGTGCCAGCAGTGAAGGTGACGGACCCTACGAGCAGTACTTC.

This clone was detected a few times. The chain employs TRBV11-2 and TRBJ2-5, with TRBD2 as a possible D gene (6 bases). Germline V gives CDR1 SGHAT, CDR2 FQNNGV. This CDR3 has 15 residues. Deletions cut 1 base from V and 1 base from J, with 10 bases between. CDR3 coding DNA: TGTGCCAGCAGCTTAGTTCGGGGGACCCAAGAGACCCAGTACTTC. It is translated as CASSLVRGTQETQYF.

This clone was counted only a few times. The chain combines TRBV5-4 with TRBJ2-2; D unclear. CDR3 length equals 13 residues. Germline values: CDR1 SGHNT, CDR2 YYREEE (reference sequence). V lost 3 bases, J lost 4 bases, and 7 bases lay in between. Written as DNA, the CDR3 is TGTGCCAGCAGCTCGGCAGGCACCGGGGAGCTGTTTTTT. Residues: CASSSAGTGELFF.

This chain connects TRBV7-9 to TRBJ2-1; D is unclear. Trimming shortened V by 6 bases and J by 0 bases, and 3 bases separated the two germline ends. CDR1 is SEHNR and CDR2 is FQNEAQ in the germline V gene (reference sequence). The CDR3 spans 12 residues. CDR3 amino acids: CASRDSYNEQFF. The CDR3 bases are TGTGCCAGCAGGGACTCCTACAATGAGCAGTTCTTC.

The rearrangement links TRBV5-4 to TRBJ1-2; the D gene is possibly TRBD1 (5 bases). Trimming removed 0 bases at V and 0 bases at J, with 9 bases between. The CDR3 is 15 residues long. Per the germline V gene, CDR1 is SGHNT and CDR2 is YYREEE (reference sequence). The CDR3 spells CASSLAGPANYGYTF. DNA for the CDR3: TGTGCCAGCAGCTTGGCGGGGCCAGCTAACTATGGCTACACCTTC.

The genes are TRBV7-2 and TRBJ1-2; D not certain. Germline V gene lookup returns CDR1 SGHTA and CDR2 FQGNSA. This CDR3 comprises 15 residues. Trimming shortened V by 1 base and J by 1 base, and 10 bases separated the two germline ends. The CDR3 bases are TGTGCCAGCAGCTTAGGTTCAGATGTTAACTATGGCTACACCTTC. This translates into CASSLGSDVNYGYTF.

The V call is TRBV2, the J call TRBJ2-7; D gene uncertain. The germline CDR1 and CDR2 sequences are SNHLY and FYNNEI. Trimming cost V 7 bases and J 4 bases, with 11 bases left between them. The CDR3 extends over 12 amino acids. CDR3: CASMLPRYEQYF. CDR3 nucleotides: TGTGCCAGCATGCTTCCCAGATACGAGCAGTACTTC.

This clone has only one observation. CDR3 protein: CASSRTTYEQYF. DNA of the CDR3: TGTGCCAGCAGCCGGACAACCTACGAGCAGTACTTC. The chain carries TRBV7-2 and TRBJ2-7; D is possibly TRBD1 (5 bases). This CDR3 has 12 amino acids. Germline lookup yields CDR1 SGHTA and CDR2 FQGNSA. Trimming shortened V by 5 bases and J by 2 bases, and 7 bases separated the two germline ends.

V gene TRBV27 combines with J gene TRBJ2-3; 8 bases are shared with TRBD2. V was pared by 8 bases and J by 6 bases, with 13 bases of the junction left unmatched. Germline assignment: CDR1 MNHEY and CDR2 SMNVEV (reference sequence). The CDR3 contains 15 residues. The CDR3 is CASGRGGREVDTQYF. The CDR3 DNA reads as TGTGCCAGCGGCCGGGGGGGCAGAGAGGTGGATACGCAGTATTTT.

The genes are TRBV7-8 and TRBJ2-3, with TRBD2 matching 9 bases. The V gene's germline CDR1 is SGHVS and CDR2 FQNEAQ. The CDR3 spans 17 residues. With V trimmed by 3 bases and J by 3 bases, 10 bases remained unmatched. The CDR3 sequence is CASSFRPAGGRTDTQYF. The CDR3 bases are TGTGCCAGCAGCTTTCGGCCAGCGGGAGGCAGAACAGATACGCAGTATTTT.

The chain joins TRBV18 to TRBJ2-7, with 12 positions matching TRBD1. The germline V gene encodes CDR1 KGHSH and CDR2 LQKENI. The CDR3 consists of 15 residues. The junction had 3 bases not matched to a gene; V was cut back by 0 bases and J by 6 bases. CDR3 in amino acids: CASSPPTGQGAEQYF. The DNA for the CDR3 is TGTGCCAGCTCACCACCAACGGGACAGGGGGCCGAGCAGTACTTC.

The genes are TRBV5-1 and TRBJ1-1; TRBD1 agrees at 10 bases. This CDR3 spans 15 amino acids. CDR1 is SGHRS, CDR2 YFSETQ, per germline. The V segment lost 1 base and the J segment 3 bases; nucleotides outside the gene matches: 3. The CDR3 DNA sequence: TGCGCCAGCAGCTTGAACGGACAGGGGGACACTGAAGCTTTCTTT. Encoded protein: CASSLNGQGDTEAFF. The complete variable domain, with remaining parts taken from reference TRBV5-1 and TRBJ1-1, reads KAGVTQTPRYLIKTRGQQVTLSCSPISGHRSVSWYQQTPGQGLQFLFEYFSETQRNKGNFPGRFSGRQFSNSRSEMNVSTLELGDSALYLCASSLNGQGDTEAFFGQGTRLTVV.

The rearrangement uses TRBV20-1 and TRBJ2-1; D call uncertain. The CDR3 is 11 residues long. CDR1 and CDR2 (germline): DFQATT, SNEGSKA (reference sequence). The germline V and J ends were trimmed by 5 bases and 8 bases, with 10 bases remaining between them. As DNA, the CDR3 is TGCAGTGCTTCGCTTTGGGATGAGCAGTTCTTC. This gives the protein CSASLWDEQFF.

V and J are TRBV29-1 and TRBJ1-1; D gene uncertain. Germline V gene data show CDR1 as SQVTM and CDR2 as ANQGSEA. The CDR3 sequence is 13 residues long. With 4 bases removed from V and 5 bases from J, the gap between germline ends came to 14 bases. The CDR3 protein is CSVGPGGRTEAFF. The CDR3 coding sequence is TGCAGCGTTGGCCCGGGAGGGAGAACTGAAGCTTTCTTT.

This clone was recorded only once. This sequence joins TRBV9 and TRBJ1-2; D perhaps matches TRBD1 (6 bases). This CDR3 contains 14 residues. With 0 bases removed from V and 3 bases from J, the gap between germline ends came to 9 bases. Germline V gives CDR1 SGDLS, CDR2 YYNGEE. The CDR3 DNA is TGTGCCAGCAGCGTAGGTAGGGGGGACTATGGCTACACCTTC. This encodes CASSVGRGDYGYTF.

CDR3 protein: CASSFLTGGYEQYF. CDR3 nucleotide sequence: TGCGCCAGCAGCTTTCTAACAGGGGGCTACGAGCAGTACTTC. V gene TRBV5-1 combines with J gene TRBJ2-7; 8 bases line up with TRBD1. The CDR3 is 14 amino acids. Unmatched junction bases numbered 4, after V lost 2 bases and J lost 3 bases. Looked up from germline, CDR1 is SGHRS and CDR2 is YFSETQ.

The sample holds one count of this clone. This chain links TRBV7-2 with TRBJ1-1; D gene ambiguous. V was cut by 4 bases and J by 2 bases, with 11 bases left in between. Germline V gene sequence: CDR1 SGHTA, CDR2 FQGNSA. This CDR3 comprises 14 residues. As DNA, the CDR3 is TGTGCCAGCAGCTCATCCAGAGTTAACACTGAAGCTTTCTTT. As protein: CASSSSRVNTEAFF.

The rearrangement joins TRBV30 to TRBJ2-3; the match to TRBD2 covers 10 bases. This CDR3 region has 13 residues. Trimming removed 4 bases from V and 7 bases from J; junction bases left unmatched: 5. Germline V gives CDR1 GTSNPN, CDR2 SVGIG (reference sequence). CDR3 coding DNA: TGTGCCTGGAAAGCGGGAGGGGTGTATACGCAGTATTTT. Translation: CAWKAGGVYTQYF.

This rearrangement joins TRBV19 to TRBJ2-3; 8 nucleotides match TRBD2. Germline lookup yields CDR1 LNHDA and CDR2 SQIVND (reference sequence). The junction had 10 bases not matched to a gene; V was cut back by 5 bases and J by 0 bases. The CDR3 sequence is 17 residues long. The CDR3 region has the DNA TGTGCCAGTAGTTCGGGACTAGAGGCGGCAAGCACAGATACGCAGTATTTT. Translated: CASSSGLEAASTDTQYF.